The clone carrying this T cell receptor (beta chain) was recorded a few times. Its target is unknown. The data stem from a study of beta chain features in type 1 diabetes. Study results and caveats: Shortening of TCRB CDR3s, moderate but significant, appeared in all four CD4+ subsets of Type 1 diabetes patients.

The authors reverse transcribed all of the isolated RNA, so sequencing captured expressed TCRB transcripts. Profiled with immunoSEQ multiplex PCR; TCRdb holds only in-frame clones, not every one. The profile covers 300,000 to 400,000 clones, with roughly 13% appearing a single time and roughly 0.015% taken by the ten largest. Germline V gives CDR1 GTSNPN, CDR2 SVGIG (reference sequence). This CDR3 has 14 amino acids. V dropped 4 bases and J dropped 3; count of bases not matched to a gene: 3. The sequencing sample was made of naive CD4+ T cells from blood. This chain links TRBV30 with TRBJ2-1, with TRBD2 identical over 10 bases. This TCR was recovered from a young woman with type 1 diabetes. CDR3 nucleotide sequence: TGTGCCTGGACTAGCGGGAGCCTCTACAATGAGCAGTTCTTC. This translates into CAWTSGSLYNEQFF.